The clone carrying this TCR beta chain has only a few counts. PCR amplification relied on 60 Vbeta primers (plus 13 Jbeta primers). Libraries were prepared by immunoSEQ multiplex PCR; TCRdb keeps only in-frame clonotypes and omits some of them. The sample has 100,000 to 150,000 clones; about 8.5% are singletons. The sample comes from a study of cytomegalovirus exposure and HLA in healthy donors. V lost 0 bases to trimming and J lost 4 bases, with 13 bases between them. This CDR3 has 15 amino acids. The germline V gene has CDR1 SGHDT and CDR2 YYEEEE. This TCR was recovered from a man aged 35 to 55 in good health and CMV-seronegative. The gene calls are TRBV5-6 and TRBJ1-2; D unclear. The sequenced material came from PBMCs. CDR3 nucleotides: TGTGCCAGCAGCTTGGCCATGGTGGCATTCTATGGCTACACCTTC. Its translation is CASSLAMVAFYGYTF.